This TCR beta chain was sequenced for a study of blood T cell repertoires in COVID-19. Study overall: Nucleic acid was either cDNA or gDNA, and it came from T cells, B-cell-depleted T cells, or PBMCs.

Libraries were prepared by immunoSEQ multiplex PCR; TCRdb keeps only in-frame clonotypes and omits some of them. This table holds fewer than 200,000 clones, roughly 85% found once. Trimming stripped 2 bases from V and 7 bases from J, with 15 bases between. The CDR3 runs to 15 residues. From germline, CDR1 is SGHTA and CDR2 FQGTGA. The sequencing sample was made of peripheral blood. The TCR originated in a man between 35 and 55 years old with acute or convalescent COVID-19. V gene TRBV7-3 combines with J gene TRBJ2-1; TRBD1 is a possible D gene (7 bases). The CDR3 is CASSLVQGGRNEQFF. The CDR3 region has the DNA TGTGCCAGCAGCTTAGTTCAGGGGGGCAGAAATGAGCAGTTCTTC.